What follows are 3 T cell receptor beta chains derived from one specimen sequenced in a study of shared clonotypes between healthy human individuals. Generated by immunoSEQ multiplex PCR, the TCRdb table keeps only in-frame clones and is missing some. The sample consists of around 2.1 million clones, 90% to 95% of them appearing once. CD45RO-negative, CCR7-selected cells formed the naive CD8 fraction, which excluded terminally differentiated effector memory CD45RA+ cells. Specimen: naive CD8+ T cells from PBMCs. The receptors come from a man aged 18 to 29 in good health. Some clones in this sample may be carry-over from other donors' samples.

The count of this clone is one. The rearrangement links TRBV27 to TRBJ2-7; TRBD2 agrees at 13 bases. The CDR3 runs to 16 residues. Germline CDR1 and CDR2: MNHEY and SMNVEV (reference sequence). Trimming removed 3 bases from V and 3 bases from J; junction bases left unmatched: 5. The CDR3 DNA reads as TGTGCCAGCAGTTTGGAGGGGACTAGCGGGATCTACGAGCAGTACTTC. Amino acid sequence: CASSLEGTSGIYEQYF.

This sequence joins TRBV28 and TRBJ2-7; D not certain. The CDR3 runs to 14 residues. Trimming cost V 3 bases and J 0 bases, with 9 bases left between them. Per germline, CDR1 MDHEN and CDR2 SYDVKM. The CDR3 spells CASSLGRHSYEQYF. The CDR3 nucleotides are TGTGCCAGCAGTTTGGGCAGACACTCCTACGAGCAGTACTTC. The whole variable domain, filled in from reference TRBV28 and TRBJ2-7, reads DVKVTQSSRYLVKRTGEKVFLECVQDMDHENMFWYRQDPGLGLRLIYFSYDVKMKEKGDIPEGYSVSREKKERFSLILESASTNQTSMYLCASSLGRHSYEQYFGPGTRLTVT.

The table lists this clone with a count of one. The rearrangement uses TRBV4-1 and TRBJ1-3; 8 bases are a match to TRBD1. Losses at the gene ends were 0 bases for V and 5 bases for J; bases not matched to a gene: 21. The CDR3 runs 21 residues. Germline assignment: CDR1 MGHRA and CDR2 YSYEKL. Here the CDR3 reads CASSQDGIGTGTGGLRNTIYF. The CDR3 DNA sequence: TGCGCCAGCAGCCAAGATGGAATAGGGACGGGGACAGGAGGTCTTCGAAACACCATATATTTT.